The 9 T cell receptor beta chains given below trace back to one sample, sequenced in a study of blood T cell repertoires in COVID-19. TCRdb's copy holds only in-frame clones and misses some; the assay was immunoSEQ multiplex PCR. The profile shows more than 300,000 clones, under 85% of them singletons. Sequencing was done on a sample of PBMCs or T cells enriched from blood (not recorded which). Receptors were obtained from a woman between 45 and 60 years old who had recovered from COVID-19.

J is TRBJ1-6 and V is TRBV12-3 or TRBV12-4; TRBD1 is a possible D gene (5 bases). With 6 bases removed from V and 8 bases from J, the gap between germline ends came to 11 bases. The CDR3 has 13 residues. The CDR3 spells CASRGDFYSPLHF. The CDR3 region has the DNA TGTGCCAGCAGAGGGGACTTCTATTCACCCCTCCACTTT.

The genes are TRBV27 and TRBJ2-1, with 9 nucleotides matching TRBD1. The CDR3 runs 15 residues. Germline loops: CDR1 MNHEY, CDR2 SMNVEV (reference sequence). V lost 5 bases, J lost 8 bases, and 10 bases stayed unmatched. The CDR3 DNA sequence: TGTGCCAGCAGTCAAAGGACAGGGGCGAGATATGAGCAGTTCTTC. It is translated as CASSQRTGARYEQFF.

The chain links TRBV30 to TRBJ1-2; D unresolved. The germline CDR1 and CDR2 sequences are GTSNPN and SVGIG (reference sequence). The CDR3 covers 16 residues. The ends were cut back, 0 bases at V and 1 base at J, with 15 bases in the middle. The CDR3 nucleotides are TGTGCCTGGAGTGTAGGGCCCCACGGGGTTAACTATGGCTACACCTTC. Translating gives CAWSVGPHGVNYGYTF.

The chain uses TRBV10-1 and TRBJ1-1, with D maybe TRBD1 (5 bases). CDR3 length: 14 amino acids. Trimming took off 6 bases at V and 2 bases at J, with 13 bases between the two ends. The V gene's germline CDR1 is WNHNN and CDR2 SYGVQD (reference sequence). The DNA for the CDR3 is TGCGCCAGCAGCCTGACAGAGATTAACACTGAAGCTTTCTTT. It translates to CASSLTEINTEAFF.

Comment on this clone: Within the sample, other DNA sequences also encode this same CDR3. This chain connects TRBV29-1 to TRBJ1-2, with D hard to call. Germline V gene lookup returns CDR1 SQVTM and CDR2 ANQGSEA. Deletions cut 4 bases from V and 2 bases from J, with 5 bases between. The CDR3 spans 11 residues. The CDR3 DNA is TGCAGCGTTGGGGAGAACTATGGCTACACCTTC. The encoded protein is CSVGENYGYTF.

J is TRBJ2-5 and V is TRBV12-3 or TRBV12-4; D not resolved. This CDR3 contains 13 residues. The V end was cut by 7 bases, the J end by 2 bases, with 11 bases between. The CDR3, as DNA: TGTGCCAGCACCCTCCAGAGGCAAGAGACCCAGTACTTC. Translated: CASTLQRQETQYF.

V usage is TRBV7-3 and J usage is TRBJ2-7; TRBD2 aligns across 9 bases. Germline CDR1 is SGHTA and CDR2 is FQGTGA. The CDR3 has 15 residues. J was trimmed by 2 bases and V by 5 bases; bases with no gene match: 7. CDR3 sequence reads: CASSPRPSGTYEQYF. The CDR3 DNA reads TGTGCCAGCAGCCCCCGGCCTAGCGGGACCTACGAGCAGTACTTC.

The CDR3 sequence: CASTSLVVSHDNEQFF. CDR3 DNA sequence: TGTGCCAGCACTTCGCTAGTAGTCTCTCACGACAATGAGCAGTTCTTC. The chain couples TRBV7-9 to TRBJ2-1, with D uncertain. The germline V gene encodes CDR1 SEHNR and CDR2 FQNEAQ (reference sequence). This CDR3 region has 16 residues. The germline V and J ends were trimmed by 7 bases and 5 bases, with 21 bases remaining between them.

This chain joins TRBV19 and TRBJ2-1; 13 nucleotides match TRBD2. The length of the CDR3 is 16 residues. CDR1 LNHDA and CDR2 SQIVND come from the germline V gene (reference sequence). After removal of 4 bases from V and 10 bases from J, the junction contained 10 bases not matched to a gene. This CDR3 is CASSTRTSGSGHEQFF. The CDR3 bases are TGTGCCAGTAGTACCCGGACTAGCGGGAGCGGGCACGAGCAGTTCTTC.